A single sample is the source of the 29 T cell receptor beta chains below, sequenced in a study of blood T cell repertoires in COVID-19. Assay: immunoSEQ multiplex PCR; the TCRdb copy retains only in-frame clones and omits some. This sample has more than 120,000 clones, with about 87% found just once. The specimen sequenced was peripheral blood. These receptors all stem from a woman aged 50 to 65 with active or convalescent COVID-19.

The genes are TRBV28 and TRBJ1-1, with D hard to call. V was pared by 7 bases and J by 2 bases, with 11 bases between. The CDR3 is 13 amino acids. In germline, CDR1 is MDHEN, CDR2 SYDVKM. The CDR3 DNA reads TGTGCCAGCATCTCTCAGGTTAACACTGAAGCTTTCTTT. Residues: CASISQVNTEAFF.

The gene calls are TRBV7-9 and TRBJ1-1, with 10 bases fitting TRBD1. V lost 4 bases to trimming and J lost 4 bases; unmatched junction nucleotides: 9. The CDR3 runs to 16 residues. Germline V gene lookup returns CDR1 SEHNR and CDR2 FQNEAQ (reference sequence). The CDR3 region is CASSSVTGGRFTEAFF. The CDR3 DNA reads TGTGCCAGCAGCTCGGTGACAGGGGGCAGATTCACTGAAGCTTTCTTT.

The J gene is TRBJ2-3, the V gene TRBV3-1 (or the pseudogene TRBV3-2); 9 nucleotides line up with TRBD1. Germline CDR1 LGHDT, CDR2 YNNKEL (reference sequence). This CDR3 spans 15 amino acids. With V trimmed by 3 bases and J by 2 bases, 3 bases remained unmatched. The CDR3 is CASSHRDRDTDTQYF. CDR3 in DNA: TGTGCCAGCAGCCACCGGGACAGGGACACAGATACGCAGTATTTT.

This rearrangement joins TRBV2 to TRBJ2-1; TRBD2 matches at 8 bases. Germline trimming cut 8 bases from V and 8 bases from J; bases unmatched to any gene: 17. Germline V lookup: CDR1 SNHLY, CDR2 FYNNEI. There are 16 residues in the CDR3. The CDR3 DNA sequence: TGTGCCAGCCGAGAGGTCGGGACTAGGATGGGGCATGAGCAGTTCTTC. Its protein product is CASREVGTRMGHEQFF.

J is TRBJ2-7 and V is TRBV6-5, with D maybe TRBD1 (6 bases). The CDR3 has 16 amino acids. The V and J ends lost 0 bases and 2 bases respectively, with 14 bases between them. Germline lookup yields CDR1 MNHEY and CDR2 SVGAGI. The CDR3 nucleotides read TGTGCCAGCAGTTACTCGCAGGGGACGGCAACCTACGAGCAGTACTTC. The encoded protein is CASSYSQGTATYEQYF.

CDR3 in amino acids: CASSLRKRFGEQFF. The CDR3 DNA is TGTGCCAGCAGCCTTCGGAAGCGGTTTGGTGAGCAGTTCTTC. The V and J genes are TRBV7-2 and TRBJ2-1; tentatively, D is TRBD2 (5 bases). Trimming removed 5 bases at V and 9 bases at J, with 17 bases between. Germline V gene sequence: CDR1 SGHTA, CDR2 FQGNSA. There are 14 residues in the CDR3. The variable domain in full, with the rest retrieved from reference TRBV7-2 and TRBJ2-1, is GAGVSQSPSNKVTEKGKDVELRCDPISGHTALYWYRQSLGQGLEFLIYFQGNSAPDKSGLPSDRFSAERTGGSVSTLTIQRTQQEDSAVYLCASSLRKRFGEQFFGPGTRLTVL.

The rearrangement uses TRBV24-1 and TRBJ2-3; 7 bases match TRBD1. The CDR3 has 17 amino acids. The ends lost 4 bases at V and 0 bases at J; junction bases unmatched: 9. Germline V CDR1 and CDR2: KGHDR, SFDVKD. The CDR3 region is CATSDTGTESSTDTQYF. In DNA form, the CDR3 reads TGTGCCACCAGTGACACCGGGACAGAATCTAGCACAGATACGCAGTATTTT.

The chain combines TRBV11-2 with TRBJ2-1, with D possibly matching TRBD1 (6 bases). V was shortened by 1 base and J by 6 bases, with 7 bases between the two germline ends. Germline loops: CDR1 SGHAT, CDR2 FQNNGV. This CDR3 spans 13 amino acids. CDR3 in DNA: TGTGCCAGCAGCTTAGGGACAGCCAATGAGCAGTTCTTC. Translating it yields CASSLGTANEQFF.

This chain joins TRBV24-1 and TRBJ1-5; no definite D call. V was cut by 0 bases and J by 1 base, with 3 bases left in between. Looked up from germline, CDR1 is KGHDR and CDR2 is SFDVKD. This CDR3 is 14 amino acids long. The CDR3 here is CATSDLTSNQPQHF. Here the CDR3 DNA reads TGTGCCACCAGTGATTTGACAAGCAATCAGCCCCAGCATTTT.

The V gene is TRBV5-4, the J gene TRBJ2-5; 7 bases are a match to TRBD1. This CDR3 contains 15 residues. CDR1 SGHNT and CDR2 YYREEE come from the germline V gene (reference sequence). With 0 bases clipped from V and 5 bases from J, the junction kept 7 bases outside the gene matches. CDR3 nucleotide sequence: TGTGCCAGCAGCTTGGGACAGGGAAGGGGGGAGACCCAGTACTTC. The encoded protein is CASSLGQGRGETQYF.

The chain recombines TRBV20-1 with TRBJ1-2; D perhaps matches TRBD1 (5 bases). This CDR3 has 13 residues. Germline values: CDR1 DFQATT, CDR2 SNEGSKA (reference sequence). V was clipped by 3 bases and J by 7 bases, with 15 bases between them. In DNA form, the CDR3 reads TGCAGTGCTAGTTCTCGGGGGGTGGGTGGCTACACCTTC. It yields the protein CSASSRGVGGYTF.

Here the CDR3 reads CASSGGGGYADTQYF. CDR3 in DNA: TGTGCCAGCAGTGGCGGGGGTGGGTATGCAGATACGCAGTATTTT. The V call is TRBV6-6, the J call TRBJ2-3; 7 nucleotides match TRBD2. V gave up 5 bases and J gave up 4 bases; unmatched junction bases: 9. Germline values: CDR1 MNHNY, CDR2 SVGAGI (reference sequence). The CDR3 spans 15 residues.

The chain recombines TRBV11-1 with TRBJ2-2, with D possibly being TRBD1 (6 bases). The CDR3 runs to 15 residues. Trimming left V 5 bases short and J 7 bases short, with 17 bases between. Germline CDR1 reads SGHAT; CDR2 reads FQDESV (reference sequence). The DNA of the CDR3 is TGTGCCAGCAGCCCCCCGACCAGGGACATCGGGGAGCTGTTTTTT. This translates into CASSPPTRDIGELFF.

The rearrangement links TRBV28 to TRBJ2-1; the D gene is possibly TRBD1 (6 bases). Per germline, CDR1 MDHEN and CDR2 SYDVKM. This CDR3 spans 16 amino acids. V dropped 7 bases and J dropped 0 bases, with 16 bases sitting between them. CDR3 DNA sequence: TGTGCCAGCACTTCCTGGGGGCTTACCTCCTACAATGAGCAGTTCTTC. Its translation: CASTSWGLTSYNEQFF.

There are a few counts of this clone. The gene calls are TRBV10-1 and TRBJ1-3; no reliable D call. CDR1 and CDR2 from the germline V gene are WNHNN and SYGVQD (reference sequence). V gave up 2 bases and J gave up 0 bases, with 17 bases separating them. This CDR3 contains 18 residues. CDR3 coding DNA: TGCGCCAGCAGTGAGGAGGAGGGAACTTCCCGCTCTGGAAACACCATATATTTT. Translation gives CASSEEEGTSRSGNTIYF.

The chain uses TRBV7-8 and TRBJ1-5; D gene uncertain. CDR1 is SGHVS, CDR2 FQNEAQ, per germline. The CDR3 is 16 residues long. Trimming shortened V by 2 bases and J by 3 bases, and 14 bases separated the two germline ends. CDR3 sequence reads: CASSLQTPNTNQPQHF. CDR3 coding DNA: TGTGCCAGCAGCTTACAAACCCCTAATACCAATCAGCCCCAGCATTTT.

J is TRBJ2-5 and V is TRBV18, with a possible D match to TRBD2 (5 bases). Trimming removed 1 base from V and 5 bases from J, with 14 bases in between. This CDR3 spans 15 amino acids. The germline CDR1 and CDR2 sequences are KGHSH and LQKENI. The CDR3 region is CASSPQRGDGETQYF. CDR3 coding DNA: TGTGCCAGCTCACCACAACGGGGTGATGGGGAGACCCAGTACTTC. Variable domain in full (rest from reference TRBV18 and TRBJ2-5): NAGVMQNPRHLVRRRGQEARLRCSPMKGHSHVYWYRQLPEEGLKFMVYLQKENIIDESGMPKERFSAEFPKEGPSILRIQQVVRGDSAAYFCASSPQRGDGETQYFGPGTRLLVL.

This sequence joins TRBV7-2 and TRBJ2-1; 11 nucleotides align to TRBD2. The CDR3 has 15 amino acids. CDR1 is SGHTA and CDR2 is FQGNSA in the germline V gene. V trimming: 5 bases; J trimming: 6 bases; junction bases outside the gene matches: 6. The CDR3 DNA reads TGTGCCAGCAGCCCTAGCGGGGGGATCTTCAATGAGCAGTTCTTC. Its protein product is CASSPSGGIFNEQFF.

This sequence joins TRBV30 and TRBJ1-2; no definite D call. The CDR3 is made up of 13 amino acids. V shed 4 bases and J shed 6 bases, with 15 bases lying between them. Per germline, CDR1 GTSNPN and CDR2 SVGIG (reference sequence). The CDR3 coding sequence is TGTGCCTGGATCAACCAAAAGAACAATGGCTACACCTTC. Amino acids: CAWINQKNNGYTF.

The rearrangement links TRBV28 to TRBJ1-1, with D possibly TRBD1 on 6 matching bases. There are 13 residues in the CDR3. The V and J ends lost 7 bases and 6 bases respectively, with 15 bases between them. The germline V gene has CDR1 MDHEN and CDR2 SYDVKM. The CDR3 loop is CASTPHRVPEAFF. The DNA of the CDR3 is TGTGCCAGCACTCCCCACAGGGTCCCTGAAGCTTTCTTT. The complete variable domain, with remaining parts taken from reference TRBV28 and TRBJ1-1, reads DVKVTQSSRYLVKRTGEKVFLECVQDMDHENMFWYRQDPGLGLRLIYFSYDVKMKEKGDIPEGYSVSREKKERFSLILESASTNQTSMYLCASTPHRVPEAFFGQGTRLTVV.

This clone was observed once. The chain couples TRBV4-1 to TRBJ2-5; perhaps TRBD1 as D (6 bases). The length of the CDR3 is 18 residues. Germline CDR1 is MGHRA and CDR2 is YSYEKL. V was cut by 1 base and J by 2 bases, with 20 bases left in between. The CDR3: CASSQVQNGAGEQETQYF. CDR3 nucleotides: TGCGCCAGCAGCCAAGTCCAAAATGGGGCAGGGGAACAAGAGACCCAGTACTTC.

The CDR3 here is CASSPVAGHQETQYF. CDR3 in DNA: TGCGCCAGCAGCCCCGTTGCGGGGCATCAAGAGACCCAGTACTTC. The chain employs TRBV5-1 and TRBJ2-5; weak D call: TRBD2 (6 bases). This CDR3 spans 15 amino acids. CDR1 is SGHRS, CDR2 YFSETQ, per germline. The ends were cut back, 4 bases at V and 2 bases at J, with 15 bases in the middle. Based on the CDR3 plus reference TRBV5-1 and TRBJ2-5, the full variable domain is KAGVTQTPRYLIKTRGQQVTLSCSPISGHRSVSWYQQTPGQGLQFLFEYFSETQRNKGNFPGRFSGRQFSNSRSEMNVSTLELGDSALYLCASSPVAGHQETQYFGPGTRLLVL.

The CDR3 here is CASGEGPNTEAFF. CDR3 nucleotides: TGTGCCAGCGGGGAGGGACCGAACACTGAAGCTTTCTTT. This chain connects TRBV6-4 to TRBJ1-1; D may be TRBD1 (5 bases). CDR1 and CDR2 from the germline V gene are MRHNA and SNTAGT. The CDR3 extends over 13 amino acids. V lost 8 bases to trimming and J lost 1 base, with 11 bases between them.

The rearrangement links TRBV5-1 to TRBJ2-2; 7 nucleotides align to TRBD1. V shed 2 bases, J shed 0 bases, and the junction held 4 bases outside the gene matches. CDR3 length: 16 amino acids. Germline V lookup: CDR1 SGHRS, CDR2 YFSETQ. CDR3 sequence reads: CASSLGTAANTGELFF. DNA of the CDR3: TGCGCCAGCAGCTTAGGGACAGCTGCGAACACCGGGGAGCTGTTTTTT.

The rearrangement joins TRBV9 to TRBJ1-3, with 9 bases lining up with TRBD1. Germline CDR1 is SGDLS and CDR2 is YYNGEE. J gave up 4 bases and V 5 bases, and 4 bases lay outside the gene matches. The CDR3 extends over 14 amino acids. The CDR3 loop reads CASSQTGGGNTIYF. The CDR3, as DNA: TGTGCCAGCAGTCAAACAGGGGGCGGAAACACCATATATTTT. The full variable domain, in which reference TRBV9 and TRBJ1-3 provide the parts outside the CDR3, is DSGVTQTPKHLITATGQRVTLRCSPRSGDLSVYWYQQSLDQGLQFLIQYYNGEERAKGNILERFSAQQFPDLHSELNLSSLELGDSALYFCASSQTGGGNTIYFGEGSWLTVV.

The rearrangement uses TRBV7-8 and TRBJ1-1; D ambiguous. Deletions cut 1 base from V and 5 bases from J, with 11 bases between. The CDR3 spans 14 residues. CDR1 and CDR2 from the germline V gene are SGHVS and FQNEAQ. In nucleotides, the CDR3 is TGTGCCAGCAGCTTAGATGCGGGGAAGACTGAAGCTTTCTTT. Residues: CASSLDAGKTEAFF.

The V call is TRBV11-3, the J call TRBJ1-1; D might be TRBD1 (5 bases). The CDR3 has 13 residues. CDR1 is SGHNT and CDR2 is YENEEA in the germline V gene. Trimming left V 4 bases short and J 13 bases short, with 19 bases between. CDR3 residues: CASSSGLRDRIFF. The CDR3 nucleotides read TGTGCCAGCAGCTCGGGACTTCGTGACCGTATTTTCTTT.

A single count supports this clone. The rearrangement links TRBV6-6 to TRBJ1-1; D may be TRBD1 (5 bases). The ends were cut back, 6 bases at V and 6 bases at J, with 8 bases in the middle. This CDR3 comprises 11 residues. Per the germline V gene, CDR1 is MNHNY and CDR2 is SVGAGI (reference sequence). CDR3 sequence: CASSTTAEAFF. CDR3 coding DNA: TGTGCCAGCAGCACGACAGCTGAAGCTTTCTTT.

The chain couples TRBV3-1 (or the pseudogene TRBV3-2) to TRBJ1-3; 8 nucleotides line up with TRBD1. The germline V gene has CDR1 LGHDT and CDR2 YNNKEL (reference sequence). With V trimmed by 2 bases and J by 2 bases, 5 bases remained unmatched. This CDR3 is 16 amino acids long. The CDR3 bases are TGTGCCAGCAGCCAAAATCAGGGGGCGACTGGAAACACCATATATTTT. It specifies CASSQNQGATGNTIYF.